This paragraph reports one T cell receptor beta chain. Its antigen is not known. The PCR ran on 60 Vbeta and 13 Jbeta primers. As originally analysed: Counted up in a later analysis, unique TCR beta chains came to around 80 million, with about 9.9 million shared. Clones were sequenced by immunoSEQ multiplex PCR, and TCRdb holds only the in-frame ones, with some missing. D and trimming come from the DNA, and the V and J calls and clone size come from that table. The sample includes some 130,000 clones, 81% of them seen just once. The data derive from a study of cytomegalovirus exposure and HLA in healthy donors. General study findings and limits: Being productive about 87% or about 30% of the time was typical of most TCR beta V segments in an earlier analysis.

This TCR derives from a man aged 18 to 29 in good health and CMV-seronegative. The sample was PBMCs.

CDR3 DNA: TGTGCCAGCAGTGATTGGAGTACCCGGGACAGGGTTGGAAACACCATATATTTT. Translating it yields CASSDWSTRDRVGNTIYF. The chain carries TRBV25-1 and TRBJ1-3, with 9 bases matching TRBD1. The CDR3 contains 18 residues. Germline CDR1 and CDR2: MGHDK and SYGVNS. V gave up 3 bases and J gave up 3 bases; unmatched junction bases: 12. Variable domain in full (rest from reference TRBV25-1 and TRBJ1-3): EADIYQTPRYLVIGTGKKITLECSQTMGHDKMYWYQQDPGMELHLIHYSYGVNSTEKGDLSSESTVSRIRTEHFPLTLESARPSHTSQYLCASSDWSTRDRVGNTIYFGEGSWLTVV.